Listed here are 18 T cell receptor beta chains from one sample, sequenced in a study of cytomegalovirus exposure and HLA in healthy donors. Primers included in the PCR were 60 Vbeta and 13 Jbeta primers. Only in-frame clones appear in the TCRdb table, and some are missing; sequencing was by immunoSEQ multiplex PCR. The top ten clones hold approximately 1.8% of a sample with around 230,000 clones, almost 80% of them seen once. Sequencing used PBMCs. The receptors come from a male donor in good health and CMV-seronegative.

The chain has TRBV14 and TRBJ1-6; possible D gene TRBD1, 6 bases. This CDR3 region has 13 residues. Germline V gene sequence: CDR1 SGHDN, CDR2 FVKESK. With 5 bases removed from V and 17 bases from J, the gap between germline ends came to 19 bases. The chain's CDR3 is CASSSSGDGAIHF. CDR3 coding DNA: TGTGCCAGCAGCTCTTCAGGGGACGGGGCGATCCACTTT.

There are a few counts of this clone. The chain employs TRBV29-1 and TRBJ1-2; D unclear. The CDR3 is made up of 13 amino acids. V dropped 6 bases and J dropped 0 bases, with 11 bases sitting between them. Germline V lookup: CDR1 SQVTM, CDR2 ANQGSEA. The CDR3 sequence: CSVFAVTNYGYTF. The CDR3 DNA reads as TGCAGCGTGTTCGCAGTGACTAACTATGGCTACACCTTC.

The chain employs TRBV7-9 and TRBJ2-7; 10 bases line up with TRBD2. The CDR3 sequence is 14 residues long. The germline V gene encodes CDR1 SEHNR and CDR2 FQNEAQ (reference sequence). Trimming took 3 bases from V and 5 from J; bases not matched to a gene: 4. CDR3 sequence (DNA): TGTGCCAGCAGCTTGACTAGCGGGTTTAACGAGCAGTACTTC. This translates into CASSLTSGFNEQYF.

The chain links TRBV4-2 to TRBJ2-3, with 12 bases aligning to TRBD2. The V segment lost 2 bases and the J segment 2 bases; nucleotides outside the gene matches: 8. This CDR3 comprises 18 residues. CDR1 is LGHNA, CDR2 YNFKEQ, per germline. CDR3 nucleotide sequence: TGTGCCAGCAGCCAACTAGTGGCTAGCGGGGGGGACACAGATACGCAGTATTTT. It translates to CASSQLVASGGDTDTQYF.

In this sample, this clone turned up once. The chain combines TRBV7-3 with TRBJ1-1; 8 nucleotides match TRBD1. The CDR3 totals 14 residues. CDR1 is SGHTA, CDR2 FQGTGA, per germline. V dropped 4 bases and J dropped 4; count of bases not matched to a gene: 5. CDR3 nucleotides: TGTGCCAGCAGCTCACAGGGGGGGGCCACTGAAGCTTTCTTT. This codes for CASSSQGGATEAFF. Looking up the rest from reference TRBV7-3 and TRBJ1-1 gives the full variable domain: GAGVSQTPSNKVTEKGKYVELRCDPISGHTALYWYRQSLGQGPEFLIYFQGTGAADDSGLPNDRFFAVRPEGSVSTLKIQRTERGDSAVYLCASSSQGGATEAFFGQGTRLTVV.

The genes are TRBV5-1 and TRBJ1-3, with 9 bases fitting TRBD1. The CDR3 has 16 amino acids. V gave up 3 bases and J gave up 1 base; unmatched junction bases: 5. Germline assignment: CDR1 SGHRS and CDR2 YFSETQ. CDR3: CASSSLTGGSGNTIYF. The CDR3 DNA is TGCGCCAGCAGCTCGTTGACAGGGGGGTCTGGAAACACCATATATTTT.

The rearrangement uses TRBV30 and TRBJ2-7; TRBD1 matches 7 bases. The CDR3 runs to 15 residues. V lost 0 bases, J lost 0 bases, and 5 bases stayed unmatched. Germline V gene sequence: CDR1 GTSNPN, CDR2 SVGIG (reference sequence). The CDR3 bases are TGTGCCTGGAGTGTGCAGGGGGTATACTCCTACGAGCAGTACTTC. Amino acids: CAWSVQGVYSYEQYF.

The chain couples TRBV4-1 to TRBJ2-1, with 11 bases lining up with TRBD2. After removal of 4 bases from V and 7 bases from J, the junction contained 12 bases not matched to a gene. This CDR3 contains 17 residues. In germline, CDR1 is MGHRA, CDR2 YSYEKL. The CDR3 reads CASSPNLAGGLGNEQFF. The CDR3 region has the DNA TGCGCCAGCAGCCCTAACTTAGCGGGGGGGCTTGGGAATGAGCAGTTCTTC.

This chain uses TRBV4-3 with TRBJ2-5; 7 nucleotides align to TRBD1. The ends lost 0 bases at V and 1 base at J; junction bases unmatched: 5. CDR3 length: 16 residues. Germline V gene lookup returns CDR1 LGHNA and CDR2 YSLEER. The CDR3 bases are TGCGCCAGCAGCCAAGAGACAGGGCCCTTCCAAGAGACCCAGTACTTC. Amino acid sequence: CASSQETGPFQETQYF.

The rearrangement uses TRBV29-1 and TRBJ1-1; TRBD1 matches at 10 bases. Germline CDR1 SQVTM, CDR2 ANQGSEA. The CDR3 runs 13 residues. V trimming: 6 bases; J trimming: 3 bases; junction bases outside the gene matches: 4. In DNA, the CDR3 is TGCAGCGTCCGACAGGGGGCACACACTGAAGCTTTCTTT. It specifies CSVRQGAHTEAFF.

The genes are TRBV28 and TRBJ2-7; maybe TRBD2 (8 bases). Trimming cost V 5 bases and J 0 bases, with 17 bases left between them. This CDR3 contains 16 residues. Germline CDR1 MDHEN, CDR2 SYDVKM. The CDR3 is CASSTGGDRDSYEQYF. The CDR3 bases are TGTGCCAGCAGTACCGGGGGGGACAGAGACTCCTACGAGCAGTACTTC.

The chain joins TRBV30 to TRBJ2-7; D perhaps matches TRBD1 (5 bases). The CDR3 has 13 residues. Trimming left V 4 bases short and J 1 base short, with 11 bases between. In germline, CDR1 is GTSNPN, CDR2 SVGIG (reference sequence). CDR3 in amino acids: CAWTQGASYEQYF. The CDR3, as DNA: TGTGCCTGGACTCAGGGCGCATCCTACGAGCAGTACTTC.

This chain joins TRBV19 and TRBJ2-5, with 7 bases lining up with TRBD1. With 5 bases clipped from V and 3 bases from J, the junction kept 9 bases outside the gene matches. CDR1 is LNHDA and CDR2 is SQIVND in the germline V gene (reference sequence). This CDR3 contains 15 residues. The CDR3 sequence is CASSLGRGLEETQYF. The CDR3 region has the DNA TGTGCCAGTAGTCTCGGCAGGGGGTTGGAAGAGACCCAGTACTTC. The full variable domain, completed using reference TRBV19 and TRBJ2-5, is DGGITQSPKYLFRKEGQNVTLSCEQNLNHDAMYWYRQDPGQGLRLIYYSQIVNDFQKGDIAEGYSVSREKKESFPLTVTSAQKNPTAFYLCASSLGRGLEETQYFGPGTRLLVL.

The V call is TRBV11-3, the J call TRBJ2-5, with D perhaps TRBD2 (5 bases). The closer fit of TRBJ2-7 to the DNA end suggests the J call may be wrong. This CDR3 is built from 15 residues. In germline, CDR1 is SGHNT, CDR2 YENEEA. CDR3 region: CASSLAGGTNYEQYF. The DNA for the CDR3 is TGTGCCAGCAGCTTAGCAGGAGGTACAAACTACGAGCAGTACTTC.

The chain is built from TRBV25-1 and TRBJ1-1, with TRBD1 matching over 11 bases. CDR1 and CDR2 (germline): MGHDK, SYGVNS. With 3 bases clipped from V and 5 bases from J, the junction kept 5 bases outside the gene matches. The CDR3 is 15 residues long. CDR3 sequence (DNA): TGTGCCAGCAGTGAGGGGGACAGGGGGGCTACTGAAGCTTTCTTT. Translated: CASSEGDRGATEAFF.

Only a few counts were recorded for this clone. The chain has TRBV6-1 and TRBJ1-2, with 9 nucleotides matching TRBD1. This CDR3 region has 14 residues. Germline-derived CDR1 and CDR2 are MNHNS and SASEGT. V was pared by 4 bases and J by 6 bases, with 6 bases of the junction left unmatched. The DNA for the CDR3 is TGTGCCAGCAGTGTAAAGGACAGGGGTCATGGCTACACCTTC. Amino acid sequence: CASSVKDRGHGYTF.

Of note for this clone: Other nucleotide sequences in the sample specify the same CDR3. The chain is built from TRBV27 and TRBJ2-7; 10 bases are a match to TRBD2. Germline V CDR1 and CDR2: MNHEY, SMNVEV (reference sequence). The CDR3 length is 16 residues. Trimming removed 5 bases from V and 4 bases from J; junction bases left unmatched: 11. The CDR3 DNA reads as TGTGCCAGCAGTGACCCGGGACTAGCGTCTAGTTACGAGCAGTACTTC. Translating it yields CASSDPGLASSYEQYF.

The gene calls are TRBV28 and TRBJ2-1; possible D gene TRBD1, 5 bases. Per germline, CDR1 MDHEN and CDR2 SYDVKM. V dropped 11 bases and J dropped 1 base, with 18 bases sitting between them. There are 15 residues in the CDR3. The CDR3 loop is CAPWGFSASYNEQFF. The CDR3, as DNA: TGTGCCCCTTGGGGCTTCTCCGCGTCCTACAATGAGCAGTTCTTC.